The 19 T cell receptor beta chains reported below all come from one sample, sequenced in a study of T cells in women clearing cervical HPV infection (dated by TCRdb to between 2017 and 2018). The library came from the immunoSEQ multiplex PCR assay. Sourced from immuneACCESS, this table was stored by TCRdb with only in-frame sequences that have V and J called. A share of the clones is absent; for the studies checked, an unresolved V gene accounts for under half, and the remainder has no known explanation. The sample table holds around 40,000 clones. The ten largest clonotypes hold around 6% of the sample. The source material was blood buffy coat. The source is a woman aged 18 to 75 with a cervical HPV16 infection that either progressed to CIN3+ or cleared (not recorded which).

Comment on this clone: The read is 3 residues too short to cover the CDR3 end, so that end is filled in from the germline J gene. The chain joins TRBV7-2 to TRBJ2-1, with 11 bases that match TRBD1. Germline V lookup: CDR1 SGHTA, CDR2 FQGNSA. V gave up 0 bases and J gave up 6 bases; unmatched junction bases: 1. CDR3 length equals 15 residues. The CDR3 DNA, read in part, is TGTGCCAGCAGCTTAGCCGGGACAGGGGGCAATGAG. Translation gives CASSLAGTGGNE. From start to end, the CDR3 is CASSLAGTGGNEQFF.

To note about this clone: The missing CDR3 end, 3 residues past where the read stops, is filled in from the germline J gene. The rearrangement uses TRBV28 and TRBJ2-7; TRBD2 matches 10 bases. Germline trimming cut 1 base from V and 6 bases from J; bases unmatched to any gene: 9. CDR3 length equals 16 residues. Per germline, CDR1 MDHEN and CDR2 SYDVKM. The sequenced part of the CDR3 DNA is TGTGCCAGCAGTTTATTGGTTAGCGGGAGGTTGAGCGAG. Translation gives CASSLLVSGRLSE. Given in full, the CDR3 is CASSLLVSGRLSEQYF.

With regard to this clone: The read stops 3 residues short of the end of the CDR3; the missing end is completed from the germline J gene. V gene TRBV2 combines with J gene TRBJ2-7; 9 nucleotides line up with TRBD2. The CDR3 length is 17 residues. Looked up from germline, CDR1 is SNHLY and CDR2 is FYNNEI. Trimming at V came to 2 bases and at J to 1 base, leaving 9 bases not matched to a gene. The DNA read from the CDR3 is TGTGCCAGCAGTGAAAGGGCTAGCGGGGTCATATCCTACGAG. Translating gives CASSERASGVISYE. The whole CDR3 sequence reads CASSERASGVISYEQYF.

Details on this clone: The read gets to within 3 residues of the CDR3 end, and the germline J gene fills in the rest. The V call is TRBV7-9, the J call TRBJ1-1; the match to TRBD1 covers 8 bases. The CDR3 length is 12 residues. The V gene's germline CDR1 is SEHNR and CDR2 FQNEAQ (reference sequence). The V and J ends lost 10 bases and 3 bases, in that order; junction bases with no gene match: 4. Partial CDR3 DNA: TGTGCCATCAGACAGGGGTACACTGAA. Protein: CAIRQGYTE. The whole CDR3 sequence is CAIRQGYTEAFF.

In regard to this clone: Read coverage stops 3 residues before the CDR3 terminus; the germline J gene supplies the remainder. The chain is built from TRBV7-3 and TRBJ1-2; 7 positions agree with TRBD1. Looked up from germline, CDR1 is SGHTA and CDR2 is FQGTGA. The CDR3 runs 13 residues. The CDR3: CASSLTGYDTYTF. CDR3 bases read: TGTGCCAGCAGCTTGACAGGGTACGATACC.

The sequenced part of the CDR3 DNA is TGCGCCAGCAGCTTCGGACAGATTAGCTCCTACGAG. It specifies CASSFGQISSYE. The CDR3 in full is CASSFGQISSYEQYF. The rearrangement joins TRBV5-1 to TRBJ2-7; a possible D gene is TRBD1 (6 bases). The read halts 3 residues ahead of the CDR3 end, with the missing end drawn from the germline J gene. V was trimmed by 2 bases and J by 0 bases, leaving 12 bases between them. This CDR3 spans 15 amino acids. In germline, CDR1 is SGHRS, CDR2 YFSETQ.

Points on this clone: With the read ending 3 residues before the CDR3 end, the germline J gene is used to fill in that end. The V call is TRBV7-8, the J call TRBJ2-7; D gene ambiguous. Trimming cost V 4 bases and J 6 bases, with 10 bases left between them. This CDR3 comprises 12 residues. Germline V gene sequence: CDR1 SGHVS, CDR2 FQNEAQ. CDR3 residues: CASSSNTGEQYF. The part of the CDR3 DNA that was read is TGTGCCAGCAGCTCTAATACTGGCGAG.

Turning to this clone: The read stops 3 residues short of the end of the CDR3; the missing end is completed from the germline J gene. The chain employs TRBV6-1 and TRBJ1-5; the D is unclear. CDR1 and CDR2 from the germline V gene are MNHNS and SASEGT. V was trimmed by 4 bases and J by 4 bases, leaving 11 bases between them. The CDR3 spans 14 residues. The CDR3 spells CASSGAAVNQPQHF. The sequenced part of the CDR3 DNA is TGTGCCAGCAGTGGGGCAGCTGTTAATCAGCCC.

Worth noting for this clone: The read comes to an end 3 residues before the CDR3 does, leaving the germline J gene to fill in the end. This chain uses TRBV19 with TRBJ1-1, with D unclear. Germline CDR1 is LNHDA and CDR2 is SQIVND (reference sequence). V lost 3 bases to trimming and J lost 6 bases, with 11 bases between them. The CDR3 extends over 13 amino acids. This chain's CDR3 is CASSIRHGAEAFF. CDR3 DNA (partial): TGTGCCAGTAGTATCCGACATGGCGCTGAA.

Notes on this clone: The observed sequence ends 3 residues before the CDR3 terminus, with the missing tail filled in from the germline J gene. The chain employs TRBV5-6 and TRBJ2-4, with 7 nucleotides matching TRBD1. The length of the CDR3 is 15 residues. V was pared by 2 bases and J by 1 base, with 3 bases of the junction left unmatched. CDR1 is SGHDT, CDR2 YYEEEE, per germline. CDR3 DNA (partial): TGTGCCAGCAGCTTTCAGGGGGATGCCAAAAACATT. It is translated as CASSFQGDAKNI. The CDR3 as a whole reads CASSFQGDAKNIQYF.

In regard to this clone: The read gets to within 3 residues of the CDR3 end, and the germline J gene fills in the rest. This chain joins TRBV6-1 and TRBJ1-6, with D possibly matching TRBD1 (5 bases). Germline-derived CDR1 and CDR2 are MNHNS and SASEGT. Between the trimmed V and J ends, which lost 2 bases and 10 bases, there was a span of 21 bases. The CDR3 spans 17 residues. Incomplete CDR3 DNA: TGTGCCAGCAGTGAAACCGTCTCTCGCGGGGCTGGATCACCC. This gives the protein CASSETVSRGAGSP. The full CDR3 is CASSETVSRGAGSPLHF.

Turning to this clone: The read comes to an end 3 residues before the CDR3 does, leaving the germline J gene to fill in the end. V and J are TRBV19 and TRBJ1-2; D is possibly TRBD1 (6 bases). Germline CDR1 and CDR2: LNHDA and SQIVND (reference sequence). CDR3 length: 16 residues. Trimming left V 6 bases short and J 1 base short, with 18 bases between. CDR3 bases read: TGTGCCAGTAGGGGGGGGCTGCAGATTGTTAACTATGGC. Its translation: CASRGGLQIVNYG. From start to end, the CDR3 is CASRGGLQIVNYGYTF.

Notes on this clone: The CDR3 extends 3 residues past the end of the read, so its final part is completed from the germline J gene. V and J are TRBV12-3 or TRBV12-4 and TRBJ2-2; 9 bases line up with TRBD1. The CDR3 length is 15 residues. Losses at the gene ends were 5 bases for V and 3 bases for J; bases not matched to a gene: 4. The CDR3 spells CASSADRGYTGELFF. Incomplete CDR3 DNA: TGTGCCAGCAGTGCCGACAGGGGGTACACCGGGGAG.

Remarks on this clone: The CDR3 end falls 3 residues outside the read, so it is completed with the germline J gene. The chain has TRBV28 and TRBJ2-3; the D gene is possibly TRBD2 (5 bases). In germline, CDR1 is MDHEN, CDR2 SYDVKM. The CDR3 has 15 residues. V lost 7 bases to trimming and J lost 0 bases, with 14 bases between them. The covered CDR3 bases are TGTGCCAGCACCTACCTACGAGGGAGCACAGATACG. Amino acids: CASTYLRGSTDT. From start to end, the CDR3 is CASTYLRGSTDTQYF.

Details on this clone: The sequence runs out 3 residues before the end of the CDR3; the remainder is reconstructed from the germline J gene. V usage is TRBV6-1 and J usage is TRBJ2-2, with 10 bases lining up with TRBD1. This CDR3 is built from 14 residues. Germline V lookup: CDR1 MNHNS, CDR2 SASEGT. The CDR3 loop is CASSGGQGFQKLFF. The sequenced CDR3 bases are TGTGCCAGCAGTGGGGGACAGGGGTTCCAAAAG.

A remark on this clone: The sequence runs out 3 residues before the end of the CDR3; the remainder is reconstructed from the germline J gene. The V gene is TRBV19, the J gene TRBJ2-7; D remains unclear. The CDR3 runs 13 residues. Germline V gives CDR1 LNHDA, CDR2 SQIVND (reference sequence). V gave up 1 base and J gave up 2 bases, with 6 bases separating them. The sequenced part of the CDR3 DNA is TGTGCCAGTAGTATAGCGACAACCTACGAG. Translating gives CASSIATTYE. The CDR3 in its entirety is CASSIATTYEQYF.

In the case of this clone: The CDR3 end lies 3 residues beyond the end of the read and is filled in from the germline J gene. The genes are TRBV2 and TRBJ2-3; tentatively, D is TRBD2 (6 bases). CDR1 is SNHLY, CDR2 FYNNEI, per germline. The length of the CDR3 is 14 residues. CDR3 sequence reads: CATRRGSMGQPQYF. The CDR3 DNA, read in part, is TGTGCCACTAGGCGGGGATCGATGGGTCAGCCG.

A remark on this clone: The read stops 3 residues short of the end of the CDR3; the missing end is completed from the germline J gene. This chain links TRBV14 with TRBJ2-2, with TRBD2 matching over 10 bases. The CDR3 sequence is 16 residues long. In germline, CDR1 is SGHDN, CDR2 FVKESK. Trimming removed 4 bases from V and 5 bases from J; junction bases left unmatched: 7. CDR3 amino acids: CASSRAGGPWTGELFF. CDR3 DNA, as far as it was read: TGTGCCAGCAGCCGAGCGGGAGGGCCATGGACCGGGGAG.

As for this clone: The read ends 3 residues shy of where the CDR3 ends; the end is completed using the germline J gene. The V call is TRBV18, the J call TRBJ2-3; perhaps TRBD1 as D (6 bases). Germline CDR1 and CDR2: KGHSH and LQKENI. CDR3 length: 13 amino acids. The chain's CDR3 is CASSLGAAETQYF. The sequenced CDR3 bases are TGTGCCAGCTCACTGGGGGCTGCGGAGACG.